Each of the 6 T cell receptor beta chains below was sequenced from the same sample in a study of T cell responses to AZD1222 COVID-19 vaccine. Clones were sequenced by immunoSEQ multiplex PCR, and TCRdb holds only the in-frame ones, with some missing. In the table there are approximately 83,000 clones, just over 90% of which are singletons. The sample was peripheral blood, taken on day 0 of MenACWY control vaccination. The receptors originated from an adult in good health.

This clone was seen a single time. The rearrangement joins TRBV2 to TRBJ1-5; D possibly corresponds to TRBD1 (5 bases). Germline-derived CDR1 and CDR2 are SNHLY and FYNNEI. With 6 bases removed from V and 4 bases from J, the gap between germline ends came to 10 bases. This CDR3 has 13 residues. CDR3 DNA sequence: TGTGCCAGCAGCCGGGACGTAAATCAGCCCCAGCATTTT. Encoded protein: CASSRDVNQPQHF.

The rearrangement joins TRBV2 to TRBJ2-2, with TRBD1 as a possible D gene (7 bases). CDR1 is SNHLY, CDR2 FYNNEI, per germline. The ends were cut back, 3 bases at V and 5 bases at J, with 19 bases in the middle. The CDR3 is 17 residues long. The CDR3 nucleotides are TGTGCCAGCAGTGACCTGCGTGGCGGGACAGTAACCGGGGAGCTGTTTTTT. This sequence encodes CASSDLRGGTVTGELFF.

V usage is TRBV25-1 and J usage is TRBJ2-7, with D perhaps TRBD1 or TRBD2 (5 bases each). The CDR3 covers 12 residues. The V gene's germline CDR1 is MGHDK and CDR2 SYGVNS. The V gene lost 2 bases and the J gene lost 5 bases, with 7 bases spanning the gap. The CDR3: CASSEGGNEQYF. CDR3 nucleotide sequence: TGTGCCAGCAGTGAAGGGGGTAACGAGCAGTACTTC.

The CDR3 region has the DNA TGTGCCAGTACTCCCGTCGGGTTTTACACTGAAGCTTTCTTT. Amino acid sequence: CASTPVGFYTEAFF. The chain has TRBV19 and TRBJ1-1; D remains unclear. Germline V CDR1 and CDR2: LNHDA, SQIVND (reference sequence). The V end lost 7 bases, the J end lost 3 bases, and 15 bases lay between the germline ends. This CDR3 is 14 amino acids long.

The chain recombines TRBV30 with TRBJ2-7; D is unresolved. The germline V gene has CDR1 GTSNPN and CDR2 SVGIG (reference sequence). Trimming shortened V by 5 bases and J by 4 bases, and 9 bases separated the two germline ends. The CDR3 spans 11 residues. The CDR3 nucleotides are TGTGCCTGGCAATTGGGATACGAGCAGTACTTC. The encoded protein is CAWQLGYEQYF.

This rearrangement joins TRBV28 to TRBJ2-3; TRBD2 matches at 10 bases. The CDR3 spans 15 residues. Looked up from germline, CDR1 is MDHEN and CDR2 is SYDVKM. Trimming at V came to 3 bases and at J to 3 bases, leaving 3 bases not matched to a gene. The CDR3 sequence: CASSFSSGRTDTQYF. The CDR3 DNA reads TGTGCCAGCAGTTTCTCTAGCGGGAGAACAGATACGCAGTATTTT. The full variable domain, with the rest looked up from reference TRBV28 and TRBJ2-3, is DVKVTQSSRYLVKRTGEKVFLECVQDMDHENMFWYRQDPGLGLRLIYFSYDVKMKEKGDIPEGYSVSREKKERFSLILESASTNQTSMYLCASSFSSGRTDTQYFGPGTRLTVL.